This entry describes one T cell receptor (beta chain). These data are taken from a study of T cell responses to AZD1222 COVID-19 vaccine. TCRdb's table, derived via immunoSEQ multiplex PCR, lists solely in-frame clones and lacks some. Of 80,000 or so clones in the sample, around 90% were seen once. The TCR sequence derives from an adult in good health. The input for sequencing was peripheral blood, taken on day 0 of MenACWY control vaccination.

CDR3 amino acids: CASSSEADSLGTDTQYF. CDR3 in DNA: TGTGCCAGCAGCTCCGAAGCAGACAGCCTTGGCACAGATACGCAGTATTTT. This chain joins TRBV7-9 and TRBJ2-3; tentative D call: TRBD1 (5 bases). The CDR3 has 17 residues. Trimming left V 4 bases short and J 1 base short, with 18 bases between. CDR1 is SEHNR, CDR2 FQNEAQ, per germline (reference sequence).